This entry describes one TCR beta chain. The entry originates in a study of blood T cell repertoires in COVID-19. Across the study: Acute-phase and convalescent COVID-19 samples originated in the United States, Italy and Spain. From T cells, B-cell-depleted T cells, or PBMCs came the material, which was cDNA or gDNA.

Per the germline V gene, CDR1 is SEHNR and CDR2 is FQNEAQ (reference sequence). This CDR3 is built from 19 residues. V trimming: 5 bases; J trimming: 0 bases; junction bases outside the gene matches: 15. Generated by immunoSEQ multiplex PCR, the TCRdb table keeps only in-frame clones and is missing some. Of about 50,000 clones detected, about 85% appear once; the ten largest clones hold roughly 10%. The clonotype originates from a human donor in a cohort sampled during active COVID-19. The specimen sequenced was peripheral blood. The V and J genes are TRBV7-9 and TRBJ2-3; TRBD2 matches at 9 bases. Written as DNA, the CDR3 is TGTGCCAGCAGCCCAAGGACTGGCGGGAGGGAGCATAGCACAGATACGCAGTATTTT. Its protein product is CASSPRTGGREHSTDTQYF.